This TCR beta chain was profiled in a study of blood T cell repertoires in COVID-19. TCRdb's copy holds only in-frame clones and misses some; the assay was immunoSEQ multiplex PCR. Altogether under 150,000 clones are present, just under 85% being singletons, with the ten largest covering around 13%. V was clipped by 2 bases and J by 2 bases, with 13 bases between them. In germline, CDR1 is ENHRY, CDR2 SYGVKD. This CDR3 spans 16 amino acids. The V call is TRBV10-3, the J call TRBJ1-5; D perhaps matches TRBD1 (6 bases). Sample: peripheral blood. The sequence was collected from a human donor in a cohort sampled during active COVID-19. The CDR3 sequence is CAISEVRGSGNQPQHF. The CDR3 DNA sequence: TGTGCCATCAGTGAGGTCAGGGGTTCGGGCAATCAGCCCCAGCATTTT.